Presented here are 4 T cell receptor beta chains from one specimen sequenced in a study of blood T cell repertoires in COVID-19. TCRdb's table, derived via immunoSEQ multiplex PCR, lists solely in-frame clones and lacks some. The sample shows about 99,000 clones, over 75% of them seen only once. Sequences were obtained from peripheral blood. Every receptor here comes from a human donor in a cohort sampled during active or convalescent COVID-19.

The chain links TRBV10-3 to TRBJ2-2, with 11 bases identical to TRBD1. With V trimmed by 2 bases and J by 6 bases, 11 bases remained unmatched. The CDR3 loop spans 18 amino acids. Germline V lookup: CDR1 ENHRY, CDR2 SYGVKD. CDR3 sequence: CAISEDPRTGGISGELFF. As DNA, the CDR3 is TGTGCCATCAGTGAGGACCCTCGGACAGGGGGCATCTCCGGGGAGCTGTTTTTT.

The chain carries TRBV5-4 and TRBJ1-1; TRBD1 agrees at 11 bases. CDR1 and CDR2 from the germline V gene are SGHNT and YYREEE (reference sequence). J lost 5 bases, V lost 3 bases, and 12 bases had no gene match. The CDR3 sequence is 17 residues long. The CDR3 sequence: CASSSTGTGGRGTEAFF. CDR3 nucleotides: TGTGCCAGCAGCTCGACCGGGACAGGGGGAAGGGGGACTGAAGCTTTCTTT.

The chain links TRBV5-1 to TRBJ2-2, with D tentatively TRBD1 (5 bases). V was trimmed by 1 base and J by 1 base, leaving 11 bases between them. This CDR3 has 16 amino acids. Germline assignment: CDR1 SGHRS and CDR2 YFSETQ. The CDR3 here is CASSLTRQGNTGELFF. In nucleotides, the CDR3 is TGCGCCAGCAGCTTGACTCGGCAGGGGAACACCGGGGAGCTGTTTTTT.

The rearrangement uses TRBV11-2 and TRBJ1-6, with D possibly TRBD1 on 6 matching bases. V dropped 1 base and J dropped 7 bases, with 8 bases sitting between them. Germline CDR1 SGHAT, CDR2 FQNNGV. The CDR3 length is 14 residues. DNA of the CDR3: TGTGCCAGCAGCTTAGGGACAGAGAATTCACCCCTCCACTTT. This encodes CASSLGTENSPLHF. Complete variable domain (other parts from reference TRBV11-2 and TRBJ1-6): EAGVAQSPRYKIIEKRQSVAFWCNPISGHATLYWYQQILGQGPKLLIQFQNNGVVDDSQLPKDRFSAERLKGVDSTLKIQPAKLEDSAVYLCASSLGTENSPLHFGNGTRLTVT.